This TCR beta chain was sequenced during a study of blood T cells in healthy people across ages. As to this clonotype: At one end the junction does not follow the germline gene, possibly because of a read error.

CDR3 length: 16 amino acids. CDR1 and CDR2 (germline): MNHEY, SMNVEV (reference sequence). Next came a second PCR, run for about 7 to 12 cycles, which used a sample-barcoded 5' primer along with a J-beta primer mix. Each CDR3 protein is one row after TCRdb ran MiXCR on the 5' RACE reads. The table includes approximately 800,000 distinct CDR3 sequences, 35% to 40% detected once. The chain couples TRBV27 to TRBJ2-3; 8 positions match TRBD1. Sequences were obtained from blood. The clonotype was recovered from a man younger than 35 in good health. DNA of the CDR3: TGTGCCAGCGGTTTCCGCACAGGGGGTCGCGCAGATACGCAGTATTTT. Amino acid sequence: CASGFRTGGRADTQYF.